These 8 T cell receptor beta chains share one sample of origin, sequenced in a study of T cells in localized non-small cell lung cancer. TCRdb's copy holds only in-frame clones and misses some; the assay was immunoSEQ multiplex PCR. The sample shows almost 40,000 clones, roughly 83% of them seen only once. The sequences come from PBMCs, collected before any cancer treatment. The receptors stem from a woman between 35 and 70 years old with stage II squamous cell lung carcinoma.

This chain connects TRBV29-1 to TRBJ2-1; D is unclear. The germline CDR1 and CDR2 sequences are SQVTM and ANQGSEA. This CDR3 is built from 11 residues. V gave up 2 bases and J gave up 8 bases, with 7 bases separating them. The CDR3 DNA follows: TGCAGCGTTGAATCAGGCTATGAGCAGTTCTTC. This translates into CSVESGYEQFF.

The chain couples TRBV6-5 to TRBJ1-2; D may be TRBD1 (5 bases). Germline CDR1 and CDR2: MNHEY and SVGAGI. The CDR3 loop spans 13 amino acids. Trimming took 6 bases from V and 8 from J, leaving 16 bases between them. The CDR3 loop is CASSPLQGTGYTF. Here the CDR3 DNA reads TGTGCCAGCAGCCCACTCCAGGGAACAGGCTACACCTTC.

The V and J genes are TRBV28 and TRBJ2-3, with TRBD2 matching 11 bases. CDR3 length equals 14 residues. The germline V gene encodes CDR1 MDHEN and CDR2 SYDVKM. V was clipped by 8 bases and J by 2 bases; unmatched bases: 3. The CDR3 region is CASRLAGTTDTQYF. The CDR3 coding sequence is TGTGCCAGCCGACTAGCGGGGACCACAGATACGCAGTATTTT.

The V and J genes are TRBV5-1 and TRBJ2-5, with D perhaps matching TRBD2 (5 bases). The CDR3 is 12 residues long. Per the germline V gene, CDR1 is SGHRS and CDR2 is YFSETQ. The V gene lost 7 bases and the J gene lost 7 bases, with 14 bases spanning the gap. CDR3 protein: CASRGGLGTQYF. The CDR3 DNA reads TGCGCCAGCCGAGGCGGGCTGGGGACCCAGTACTTC.

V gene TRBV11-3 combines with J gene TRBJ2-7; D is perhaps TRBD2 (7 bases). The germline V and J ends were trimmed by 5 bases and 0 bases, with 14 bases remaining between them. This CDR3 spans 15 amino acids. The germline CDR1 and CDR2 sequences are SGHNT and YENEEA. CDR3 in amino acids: CASSPGGPSSYEQYF. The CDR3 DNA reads TGTGCCAGCAGCCCGGGGGGCCCTAGCTCCTACGAGCAGTACTTC.

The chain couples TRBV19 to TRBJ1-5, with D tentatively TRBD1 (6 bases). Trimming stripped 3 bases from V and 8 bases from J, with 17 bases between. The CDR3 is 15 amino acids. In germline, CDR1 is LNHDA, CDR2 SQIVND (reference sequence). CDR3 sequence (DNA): TGTGCCAGTAGTATCAATGCACAGGGTTTTGAGCCCCAGCATTTT. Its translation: CASSINAQGFEPQHF.

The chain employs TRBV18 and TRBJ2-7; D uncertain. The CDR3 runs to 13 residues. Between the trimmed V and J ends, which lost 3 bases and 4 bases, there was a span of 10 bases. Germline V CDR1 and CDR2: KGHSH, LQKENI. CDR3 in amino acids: CASSPAANYEQYV. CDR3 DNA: TGTGCCAGCTCACCGGCAGCGAATTACGAGCAGTACGTC.

The CDR3 DNA reads TGCGCCAGCAGCTTTGAGGCTAGCGTTTACTACGAGCAGTACTTC. Translating gives CASSFEASVYYEQYF. The chain carries TRBV5-1 and TRBJ2-7, with D possibly TRBD2 on 6 matching bases. This CDR3 region has 15 residues. V shed 2 bases and J shed 3 bases, with 15 bases lying between them. Germline V CDR1 and CDR2: SGHRS, YFSETQ.